This is a list of T cell receptor beta chains from one sample in a study of T cells expressing NK-cell markers. TCRdb re-analyzed the 5' RACE reads; it lists each CDR3 protein once, without DNA. The sample includes approximately 460,000 distinct CDR3 sequences. Sequencing input: blood T cells: a sorted CD56 or NKG2C T cell subset, CD4+ or CD8+ T cells, or bulk PBMC T cells (not recorded which). Receptor source: a woman aged 18-69 years in good health. Each CDR3 is given with its conserved first and last residue. Each record gives: V gene, J gene, CDR3 protein.

V: TRBV25-1
J: TRBJ2-3
CDR3: CASSAHQEILTDTQYF

V: TRBV3-1
J: TRBJ2-1
CDR3: CTSSQVTGGHEQFF

V: TRBV27
J: TRBJ2-3
CDR3: CASSPTAQGGTDTQYF

V: TRBV20-1
J: TRBJ1-1
CDR3: CSATTGSTEAFF

V: TRBV30
J: TRBJ1-1
CDR3: CAWGTPYTEAFF

V: TRBV18
J: TRBJ2-5
CDR3: CASSPPLWIQETQYF

V: TRBV5-1
J: TRBJ1-5
CDR3: CASRQDNYQPQHF

V: TRBV5-6
J: TRBJ2-1
CDR3: CASSSRLAGGRGNEQFF

V: TRBV20-1
J: TRBJ1-6
CDR3: CSARGPGQVNNSPLHF

V: TRBV7-2
J: TRBJ1-1
CDR3: CASSLSYKNTEAFF